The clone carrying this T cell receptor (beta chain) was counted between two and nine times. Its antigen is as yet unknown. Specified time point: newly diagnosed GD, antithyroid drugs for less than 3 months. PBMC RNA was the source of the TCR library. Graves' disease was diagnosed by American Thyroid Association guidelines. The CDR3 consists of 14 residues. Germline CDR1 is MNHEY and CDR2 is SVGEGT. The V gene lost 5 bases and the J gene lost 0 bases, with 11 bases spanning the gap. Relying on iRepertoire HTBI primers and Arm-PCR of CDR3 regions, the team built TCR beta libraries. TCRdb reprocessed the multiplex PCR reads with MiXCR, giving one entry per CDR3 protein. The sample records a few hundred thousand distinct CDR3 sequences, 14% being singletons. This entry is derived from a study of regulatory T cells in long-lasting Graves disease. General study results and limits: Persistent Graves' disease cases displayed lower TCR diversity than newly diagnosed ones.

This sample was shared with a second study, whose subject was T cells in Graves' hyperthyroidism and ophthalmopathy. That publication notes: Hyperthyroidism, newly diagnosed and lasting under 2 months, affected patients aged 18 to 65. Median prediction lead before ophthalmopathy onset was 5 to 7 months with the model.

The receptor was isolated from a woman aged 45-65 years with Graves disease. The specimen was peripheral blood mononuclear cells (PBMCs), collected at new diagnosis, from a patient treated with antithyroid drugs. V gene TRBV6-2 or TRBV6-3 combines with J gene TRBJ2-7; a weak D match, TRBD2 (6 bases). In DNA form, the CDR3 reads TGTGCCAGCAGTGAAGGGACTCTCTCCTACGAGCAGTACTTC. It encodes CASSEGTLSYEQYF.